This record covers a single T cell receptor beta chain. Its antigen is still unknown. Base qualities were left out, and no much larger clone turns up one base away. Using the deep immunoSEQ assay, TCR CDR3 regions were amplified from genomic DNA by multiplex PCR. Extracted genomic DNA from each cell subset was distributed evenly across all wells of several immunoSEQ 96-well plates, and each plate was treated as a replicate. For sorted subsets, around 0.2 ug genomic DNA, equal to some 30,000 T cell genomes, was loaded into each replicate PCR. Purified libraries were measured with a Qubit 3.0 fluorometer, size-checked on a Bioanalyzer 2100, and measured again with the KAPA Library Quantification kit. A separate single-read 150-cycle Illumina NextSeq 550 flow cell was used to sequence each immunoSEQ 96-well plate. As for the authors' bioinformatics: The immunoSEQ output contained only junctional sequences without quality scores, so filtering could not match that applied to full-length reads. To assign V/J genes and CDR3, sequences were annotated using PyIR, a Python wrapper for IgBLAST v1.9, with IMGT germline references. Reads with weak V/J assignments (E-value above 1e-6), missing CDR3, stop codons, out-of-frame junctions, or ambiguous translated residues were removed. V3J clonotypes were defined as sequences sharing the same inferred V gene, J gene, and CDR3 amino acid sequence. Percentage overlap between repertoires was computed as shared unique clonotypes divided by the size of the smaller repertoire. Repertoire richness was assessed with RTK rarefaction, the Chao1 estimator, and Recon v2.1 estimates of unobserved clonotypes. Generation probabilities were computed with OLGA for all TCRbeta clonotypes obtained by the gDNA method from several donors. TCRdb provides this immuneACCESS table in a form limited to in-frame rearrangements. Some clones are lacking; in checked studies, under half of them reflect an unresolved V gene, and why the rest are absent is not known. V, J and clone size were drawn from that table, and D and trimming were deduced from the DNA. The sample table records 2 million to 2.5 million clones; nearly 97% of these occur just once. Roughly 0.13% of the sample comes from the top ten.

Healthy HIV-negative adults with no recently reported acute infections or vaccinations were included as donors. Every donor was a Caucasian adult residing in Nashville, Tennessee, USA. Magnetic negative selection was used to enrich CD4+ T cells, after which naive cells were positively selected on CD45RA and the negative fraction became the memory subset. After blood collection by leukapheresis, PBMCs were isolated using Ficoll-Histopaque density gradient centrifugation and then cryopreserved in the vapor phase of liquid nitrogen. Analytical flow cytometry was used to check the purity and quantity of every magnetically sorted T cell population. From each sorted fraction, genomic DNA was isolated and quantified by UV absorbance on a Nanodrop 2000c. V is reduced by 6 bases and J by 0 bases, leaving a spacing of 14 bases between them. According to the germline V gene, CDR1 reads MNHEY and CDR2 reads SVGAGI. The CDR3 measures 15 amino acids from cysteine to phenylalanine. CDR3 DNA is the only sequence kept; it has 45 bases, read in frame from the first base.

This sample is drawn from a study of shared clonotypes between healthy human individuals (dated by TCRdb to the early 2020s). Describing the broader study: The cohort comprised a couple of women and a few men aged 18 to 49 years. For each donor, CD4 naive and CD4 memory were each run on three plates, CD8 naive on two plates, and CD8 memory on one plate. To estimate repertoire size and how much clonotypes are shared between individuals, the study performed deep sequencing of blood TCR repertoires from a handful of healthy adults. Libraries were prepared and TCR repertoires were sequenced by different laboratories using diverse techniques, in order to increase sequencing depth and limit assay-specific biases. Each donor's leukapheresis produced roughly between roughly 0.9 and 9 billion PBMCs. The investigation overall reported the following: Naive subsets generally had larger estimated clonotype richness than memory subsets. Compared with non-shared clonotypes, clonotypes shared by all four sorted-subset donors had higher generation probabilities. Based on pairwise subsampling, the degree of clonotype sharing among donors was expected to be affected by sequencing depth. The genetic and exposure-history diversity represented was limited by the small number of donors. Across a handful of donors, around 5.4% of naive CD4, over 3% of naive CD8, about 2.3% of memory CD4, and 0.4% of memory CD8 clonotypes were shared. Sampling was restricted to blood, and TCR repertoires in tissue are likely to differ from TCR repertoires in blood. Incomplete sequencing was indicated by rarefaction of sorted-subset datasets, despite the large sequencing depth.

The clonotype comes from a man younger than 35 in good health. Sequencing was performed on naive CD4+ T cells sorted from blood. This specimen's cell subset or site label, per the study, means: CD45RA+ positively selected. The chain was built from TRBV6-5 and TRBJ1-1, with the identity of the D gene unclear. The CDR3 loop reads CASSPTFRLNTEAFF. The base sequence is TGTGCCAGCAGCCCCACTTTTCGGTTGAACACTGAAGCTTTCTTT.